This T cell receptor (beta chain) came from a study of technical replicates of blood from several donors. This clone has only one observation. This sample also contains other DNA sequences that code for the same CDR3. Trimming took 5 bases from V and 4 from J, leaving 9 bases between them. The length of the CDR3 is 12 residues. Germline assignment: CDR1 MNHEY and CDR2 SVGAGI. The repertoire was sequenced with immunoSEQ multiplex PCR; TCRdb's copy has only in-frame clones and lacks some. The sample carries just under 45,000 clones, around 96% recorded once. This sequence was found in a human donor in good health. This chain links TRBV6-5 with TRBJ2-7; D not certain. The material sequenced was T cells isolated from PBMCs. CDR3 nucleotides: TGTGCCAGCAGTCTAGACGGATACGAGCAGTACTTC. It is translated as CASSLDGYEQYF.